The 15 T cell receptor beta chains in this list originate from one sample, sequenced in a study of identical twins. Via MiXCR, TCRdb re-called the 5' RACE reads, giving one row per CDR3 protein. The sample contains some 260,000 distinct CDR3 sequences, around an eighth of which appear only once. Sequencing input: memory (CD45RO+) T cells sorted from blood. The source is a woman younger than 30 in good health.

The V call is TRBV12-3 or TRBV12-4, the J call TRBJ1-1; TRBD1 might be the D (5 bases). Trimming cost V 3 bases and J 5 bases, with 16 bases left between them. This CDR3 comprises 15 residues. The CDR3 spells CASSFPRGRRTEAFF. DNA of the CDR3: TGTGCCAGCAGTTTTCCTCGGGGGAGGCGGACTGAAGCTTTCTTT.

This clonotype turned up a few times. The CDR3 region is CASSGGQANYGYTF. The CDR3 nucleotides read TGCGCCAGCAGCGGCGGACAGGCTAACTATGGCTACACCTTC. The rearrangement joins TRBV5-1 to TRBJ1-2; 7 bases are a match to TRBD1. The V gene end was trimmed by 4 bases and the J gene end by 0 bases; junction bases not matched to a gene: 3. Germline V gene sequence: CDR1 SGHRS, CDR2 YFSETQ. The CDR3 has 14 residues. Full variable domain (missing parts from reference TRBV5-1 and TRBJ1-2): KAGVTQTPRYLIKTRGQQVTLSCSPISGHRSVSWYQQTPGQGLQFLFEYFSETQRNKGNFPGRFSGRQFSNSRSEMNVSTLELGDSALYLCASSGGQANYGYTFGSGTRLTVV.

This clonotype was counted a single time. The chain is built from TRBV7-2 and TRBJ2-7; D is uncertain. Per the germline V gene, CDR1 is SGHTA and CDR2 is FQGNSA. The CDR3 runs to 14 residues. V lost 1 base, J lost 6 bases, and 13 bases lay in between. The DNA for the CDR3 is TGTGCCAGCAGCTTAGACCCTCTTTTCAGCGAGCAGTACTTC. Translation: CASSLDPLFSEQYF. Based on the CDR3 plus reference TRBV7-2 and TRBJ2-7, the full variable domain is GAGVSQSPSNKVTEKGKDVELRCDPISGHTALYWYRQSLGQGLEFLIYFQGNSAPDKSGLPSDRFSAERTGGSVSTLTIQRTQQEDSAVYLCASSLDPLFSEQYFGPGTRLTVT.

This clonotype came up a few times. This rearrangement joins TRBV12-3 or TRBV12-4 to TRBJ2-7; D uncertain. CDR3 size: 12 residues. V was cut by 6 bases and J by 5 bases, with 11 bases left in between. CDR3 in amino acids: CASRRRSNEQYF. Written as DNA, the CDR3 is TGTGCCAGCAGGCGTAGGAGCAACGAGCAGTACTTC.

This clonotype was counted only a few times. The chain employs TRBV20-1 and TRBJ1-3; TRBD1 is a possible D gene (5 bases). This CDR3 comprises 14 residues. Trimming left V 3 bases short and J 3 bases short, with 12 bases between. Germline V gene sequence: CDR1 DFQATT, CDR2 SNEGSKA (reference sequence). The CDR3 region has the DNA TGCAGTGCTAGGCCTCGGGACTATGGAAACACCATATATTTT. Its translation is CSARPRDYGNTIYF.

The rearrangement joins TRBV15 to TRBJ2-5, with D uncertain. This CDR3 comprises 13 residues. The V and J ends lost 5 bases and 5 bases respectively, with 12 bases between them. CDR1 and CDR2 (germline): LNHNV, YYDKDF (reference sequence). CDR3 region: CATSANRLETQYF. As DNA, the CDR3 is TGTGCCACCAGCGCAAACCGGCTGGAGACCCAGTACTTC. The variable domain in full, completed from reference TRBV15 and TRBJ2-5, reads DAMVIQNPRYQVTQFGKPVTLSCSQTLNHNVMYWYQQKSSQAPKLLFHYYDKDFNNEADTPDNFQSRRPNTSFCFLDIRSPGLGDTAMYLCATSANRLETQYFGPGTRLLVL.

This clonotype appeared a few times. V and J are TRBV7-2 and TRBJ2-5, with 8 nucleotides matching TRBD2. CDR1 is SGHTA, CDR2 FQGNSA, per germline. With V trimmed by 1 base and J by 1 base, 5 bases remained unmatched. The length of the CDR3 is 16 residues. Here the CDR3 DNA reads TGTGCCAGCAGCTTAGGTAGCGGGATGGGCCAAGAGACCCAGTACTTC. It yields the protein CASSLGSGMGQETQYF.

In its sample, this clonotype was seen many times. V and J are TRBV7-2 and TRBJ1-1, with D perhaps matching TRBD1 (5 bases). V was shortened by 1 base and J by 0 bases, with 12 bases between the two germline ends. Germline V gene sequence: CDR1 SGHTA, CDR2 FQGNSA. The CDR3 runs 16 residues. The CDR3 is CASSLVPGRLNTEAFF. The DNA for the CDR3 is TGTGCCAGCAGCTTAGTACCGGGACGGTTGAACACTGAAGCTTTCTTT.

The rearrangement links TRBV29-1 to TRBJ2-7, with 11 nucleotides matching TRBD1. The CDR3 is 14 amino acids. Per the germline V gene, CDR1 is SQVTM and CDR2 is ANQGSEA. V gave up 7 bases and J gave up 3 bases; unmatched junction bases: 8. The CDR3 coding sequence is TGCAGCGCTGCCGGGGGACAGGGGGTCTACGAGCAGTACTTC. Protein: CSAAGGQGVYEQYF.

This clonotype was counted ten times or more. This rearrangement joins TRBV20-1 to TRBJ2-1; a weak D match, TRBD2 (6 bases). The CDR3 is 13 amino acids. From germline, CDR1 is DFQATT and CDR2 SNEGSKA (reference sequence). CDR3 loop: CSRSLAGYNEQFF. In nucleotides, the CDR3 is TGCAGCCGGAGTTTGGCGGGATACAATGAGCAGTTCTTC.

A few counts support this clonotype. The J gene is TRBJ1-2, the V gene TRBV2; D might be TRBD1 (6 bases). The CDR3 extends over 15 amino acids. From germline, CDR1 is SNHLY and CDR2 FYNNEI. Trimming took off 5 bases at V and 6 bases at J, with 19 bases between the two ends. The CDR3, as DNA: TGTGCCAGCAGTTCACAGGGATTCGGGAAAAATGGCTACACCTTC. It is translated as CASSSQGFGKNGYTF.

This clonotype was found many times. The chain employs TRBV4-1 and TRBJ2-5; 7 nucleotides align to TRBD2. The trim removed 4 bases at V and 3 bases at J, leaving 5 bases unmatched. The CDR3 contains 14 residues. The germline gives CDR1 MGHRA, CDR2 YSYEKL. CDR3 bases: TGCGCCAGCAGCCCGCAAGGACTAGAAGAGACCCAGTACTTC. This translates into CASSPQGLEETQYF.

The chain joins TRBV6-2 or TRBV6-3 to TRBJ2-7; D unresolved. Deletions cut 0 bases from V and 2 bases from J, with 8 bases between. The length of the CDR3 is 14 residues. Germline CDR1 reads MNHEY; CDR2 reads SVGEGT. CDR3 loop: CASSYSRDPYEQYF. The CDR3 DNA follows: TGTGCCAGCAGTTACTCGAGAGACCCCTACGAGCAGTACTTC.

This chain links TRBV9 with TRBJ1-6; D remains ambiguous. V dropped 3 bases and J dropped 7 bases, with 11 bases sitting between them. The length of the CDR3 is 14 residues. Per germline, CDR1 SGDLS and CDR2 YYNGEE. The DNA for the CDR3 is TGTGCCAGCAGCGGGCCAACACCCAATTCACCCCTCCACTTT. Translation: CASSGPTPNSPLHF.

The chain carries TRBV5-1 and TRBJ2-3; TRBD1 or TRBD2 may be the D gene (5 bases each). The germline gives CDR1 SGHRS, CDR2 YFSETQ. V was clipped by 0 bases and J by 0 bases, with 14 bases between them. This CDR3 has 17 residues. As DNA, the CDR3 is TGCGCCAGCAGCTTGGCCGGGACCGCCACTAGCACAGATACGCAGTATTTT. Protein sequence: CASSLAGTATSTDTQYF. The full variable domain, in which reference TRBV5-1 and TRBJ2-3 provide the parts outside the CDR3, is KAGVTQTPRYLIKTRGQQVTLSCSPISGHRSVSWYQQTPGQGLQFLFEYFSETQRNKGNFPGRFSGRQFSNSRSEMNVSTLELGDSALYLCASSLAGTATSTDTQYFGPGTRLTVL.